The sequence of this T cell receptor (beta chain) was determined in a study of patients and donors after allogeneic stem cell transplantation. V dropped 4 bases and J dropped 3; count of bases not matched to a gene: 8. The CDR3 has 17 residues. Germline CDR1 LGHDT, CDR2 YNNKEL (reference sequence). MiXCR, applied by TCRdb to the RT-PCR reads, yields one record per CDR3 protein. The table includes tens of thousands of distinct CDR3 sequences, 48% detected once. This clonotype appeared a single time. The chain employs TRBV3-1 and TRBJ2-7; 14 bases align to TRBD2. The sequenced sample was blood, either unsorted or a sorted T cell fraction (not recorded which). The TCR comes from a human donor who was either an allogeneic HSCT recipient or a stem cell or donor lymphocyte infusion donor (not recorded which). It is not recorded whose cells these are; they may come from a transplant donor. The CDR3, as DNA: TGTGCCAGCAGCCTCGGGACTAGCGGGAGTTTCTTCTACGAGCAGTACTTC. It yields the protein CASSLGTSGSFFYEQYF.